This T cell receptor beta chain stems from a study of T cell repertoires in cytomegalovirus infection. Background on the study: Recently identified HLA-C-restricted CMV epitopes and well-studied HLA-B-restricted CMV epitopes were used by the study. Carrying CMV and the relevant HLA type showed in public TCR beta signatures. Study-level findings and limits: In two of eight donors, the top clonotype was HLA-C-restricted CMV-specific. Cumulative public TCR beta family frequency identified carriers of CMV plus the relevant HLA.

Notes on this clonotype: Its antigen is unidentified.

TCRdb re-called the reads with MiXCR, one entry per CDR3 protein. This table has 650,000 to 900,000 distinct CDR3 sequences, about 27% appearing once. V was trimmed by 3 bases and J by 3 bases, leaving 6 bases between them. This CDR3 region has 13 residues. CDR1 and CDR2 from the germline V gene are MRHNA and SNTAGT. The input for sequencing was cultured CD8+ T cells from PBMCs, taken from culture after CMV antigen stimulation. This receptor was taken from a human donor in good health (CMV status not recorded). Some clones in this sample may be carry-over from other donors' samples. This chain joins TRBV6-4 and TRBJ1-5; unclear D gene. CDR3 loop: CASSEWVNQPQHF. DNA for the CDR3: TGTGCCAGCAGTGAATGGGTCAATCAGCCCCAGCATTTT.